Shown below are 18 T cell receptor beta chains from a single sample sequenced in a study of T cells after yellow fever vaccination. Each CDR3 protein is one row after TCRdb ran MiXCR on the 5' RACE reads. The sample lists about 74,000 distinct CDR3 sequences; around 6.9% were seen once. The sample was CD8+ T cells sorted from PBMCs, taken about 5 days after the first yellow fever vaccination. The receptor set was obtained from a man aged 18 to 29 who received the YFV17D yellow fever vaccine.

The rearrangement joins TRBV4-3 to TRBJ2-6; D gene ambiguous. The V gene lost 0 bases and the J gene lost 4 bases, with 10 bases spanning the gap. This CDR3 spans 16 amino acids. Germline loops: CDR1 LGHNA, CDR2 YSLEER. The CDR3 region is CASSQEDQAGANVLTF. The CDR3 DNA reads TGCGCCAGCAGCCAAGAGGACCAGGCGGGGGCCAACGTCCTGACTTTC.

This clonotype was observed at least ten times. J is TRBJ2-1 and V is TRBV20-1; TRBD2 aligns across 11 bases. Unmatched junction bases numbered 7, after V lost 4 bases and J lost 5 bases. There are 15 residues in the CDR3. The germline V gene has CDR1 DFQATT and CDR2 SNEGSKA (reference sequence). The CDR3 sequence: CSATIAGGNNNEQFF. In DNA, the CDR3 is TGCAGTGCTACCATAGCGGGGGGGAACAACAATGAGCAGTTCTTC.

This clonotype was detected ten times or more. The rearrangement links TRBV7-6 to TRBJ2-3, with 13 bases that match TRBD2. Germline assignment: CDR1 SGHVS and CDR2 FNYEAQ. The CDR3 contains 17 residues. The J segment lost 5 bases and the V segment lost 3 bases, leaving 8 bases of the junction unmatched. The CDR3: CASSFRTRTSGGDTQYF. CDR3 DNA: TGTGCCAGCAGCTTTAGGACCCGGACTAGCGGGGGAGATACGCAGTATTTT.

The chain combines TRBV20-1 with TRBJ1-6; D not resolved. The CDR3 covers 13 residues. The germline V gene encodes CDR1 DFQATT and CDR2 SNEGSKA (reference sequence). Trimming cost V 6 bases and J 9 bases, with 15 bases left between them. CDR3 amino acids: CSATDLIGSPLHF. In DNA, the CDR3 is TGCAGTGCCACCGACTTGATCGGTTCACCCCTCCACTTT.

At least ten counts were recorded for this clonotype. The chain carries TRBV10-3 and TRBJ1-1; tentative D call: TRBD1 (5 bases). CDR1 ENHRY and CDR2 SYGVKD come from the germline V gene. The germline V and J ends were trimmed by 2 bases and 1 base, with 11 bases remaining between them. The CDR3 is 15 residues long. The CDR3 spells CAISEKVGQNTEAFF. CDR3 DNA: TGTGCCATCAGTGAGAAGGTCGGACAGAACACTGAAGCTTTCTTT.

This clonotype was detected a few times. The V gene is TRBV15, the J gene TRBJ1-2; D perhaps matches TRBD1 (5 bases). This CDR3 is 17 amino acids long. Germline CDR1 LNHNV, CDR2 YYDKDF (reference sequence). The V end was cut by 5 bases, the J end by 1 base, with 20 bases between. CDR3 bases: TGTGCCACCAGCGGTCATCTACGGGGGTTGGGTAACTATGGCTACACCTTC. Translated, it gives CATSGHLRGLGNYGYTF.

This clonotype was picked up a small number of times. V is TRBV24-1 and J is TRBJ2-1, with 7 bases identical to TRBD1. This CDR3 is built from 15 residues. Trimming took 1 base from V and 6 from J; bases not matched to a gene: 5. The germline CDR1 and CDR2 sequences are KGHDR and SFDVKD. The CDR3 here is CATSDFKSGGNEQFF. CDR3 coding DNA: TGTGCCACCAGTGATTTTAAGTCAGGGGGCAATGAGCAGTTCTTC.

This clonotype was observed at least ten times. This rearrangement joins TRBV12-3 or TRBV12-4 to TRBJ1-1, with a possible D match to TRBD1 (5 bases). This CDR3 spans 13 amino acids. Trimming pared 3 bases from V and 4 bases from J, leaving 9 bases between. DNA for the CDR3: TGTGCCAGCAGTTTCCCAGGGCCCACTGAAGCTTTCTTT. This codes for CASSFPGPTEAFF.

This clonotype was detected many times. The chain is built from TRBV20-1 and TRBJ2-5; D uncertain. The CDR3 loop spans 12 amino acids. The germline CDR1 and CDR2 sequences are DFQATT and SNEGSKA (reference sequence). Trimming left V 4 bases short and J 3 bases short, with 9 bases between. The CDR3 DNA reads TGCAGTGCTACGTGGGTTGAAGAGACCCAGTACTTC. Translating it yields CSATWVEETQYF.

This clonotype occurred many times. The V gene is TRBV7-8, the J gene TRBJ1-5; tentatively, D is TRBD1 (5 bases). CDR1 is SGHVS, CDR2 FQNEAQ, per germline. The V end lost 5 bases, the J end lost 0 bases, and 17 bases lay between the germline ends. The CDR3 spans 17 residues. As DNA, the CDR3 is TGTGCCAGCAGCCCGTCCCTAGGGACGTATAGCAATCAGCCCCAGCATTTT. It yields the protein CASSPSLGTYSNQPQHF. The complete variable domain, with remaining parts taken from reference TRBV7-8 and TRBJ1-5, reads GAGVSQSPRYKVAKRGQDVALRCDPISGHVSLFWYQQALGQGPEFLTYFQNEAQLDKSGLPSDRFFAERPEGSVSTLKIQRTQQEDSAVYLCASSPSLGTYSNQPQHFGDGTRLSIL.

The CDR3 coding sequence is TGTGCCAGCAGCTACACAGGGGTTGAAGATACGCAGTATTTT. Amino acids: CASSYTGVEDTQYF. The rearrangement uses TRBV7-3 and TRBJ2-3, with 7 positions matching TRBD1. CDR1 SGHTA and CDR2 FQGTGA come from the germline V gene. V shed 4 bases, J shed 5 bases, and the junction held 6 bases outside the gene matches. CDR3 size: 14 residues. Full variable domain (outside the CDR3, taken from reference TRBV7-3 and TRBJ2-3): GAGVSQTPSNKVTEKGKYVELRCDPISGHTALYWYRQSLGQGPEFLIYFQGTGAADDSGLPNDRFFAVRPEGSVSTLKIQRTERGDSAVYLCASSYTGVEDTQYFGPGTRLTVL.

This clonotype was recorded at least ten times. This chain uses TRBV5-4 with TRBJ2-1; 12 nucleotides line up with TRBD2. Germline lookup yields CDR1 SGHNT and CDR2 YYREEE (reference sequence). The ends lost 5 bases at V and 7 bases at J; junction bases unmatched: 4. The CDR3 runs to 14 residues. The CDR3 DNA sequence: TGTGCCAGCAGTCTAGCGGGGGGGCCTAATGAGCAGTTCTTC. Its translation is CASSLAGGPNEQFF.

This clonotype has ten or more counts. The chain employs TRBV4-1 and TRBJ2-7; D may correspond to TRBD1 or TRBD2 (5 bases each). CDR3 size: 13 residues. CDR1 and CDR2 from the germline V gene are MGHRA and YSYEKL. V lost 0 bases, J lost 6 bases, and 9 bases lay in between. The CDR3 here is CASSQDRDLEQYF. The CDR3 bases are TGCGCCAGCAGCCAAGACAGGGACCTCGAGCAGTACTTC.

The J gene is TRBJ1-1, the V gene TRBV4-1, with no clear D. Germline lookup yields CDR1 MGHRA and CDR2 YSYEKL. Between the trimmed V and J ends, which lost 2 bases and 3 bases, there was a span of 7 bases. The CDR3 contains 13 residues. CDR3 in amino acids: CASSQSLDTEAFF. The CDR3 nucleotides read TGCGCCAGCAGCCAATCACTAGACACTGAAGCTTTCTTT.

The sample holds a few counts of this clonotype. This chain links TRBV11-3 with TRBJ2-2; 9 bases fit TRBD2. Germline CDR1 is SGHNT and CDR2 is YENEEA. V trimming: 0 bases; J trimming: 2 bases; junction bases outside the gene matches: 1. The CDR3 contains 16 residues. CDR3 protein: CASSLEGLANTGELFF. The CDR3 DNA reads TGTGCCAGCAGCTTAGAGGGACTAGCCAACACCGGGGAGCTGTTTTTT.

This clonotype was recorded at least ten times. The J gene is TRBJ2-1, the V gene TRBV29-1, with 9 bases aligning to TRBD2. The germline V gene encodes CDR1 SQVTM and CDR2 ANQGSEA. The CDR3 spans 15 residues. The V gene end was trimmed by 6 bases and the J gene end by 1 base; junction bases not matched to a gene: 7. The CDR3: CSVNGAGGSYNEQFF. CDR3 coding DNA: TGCAGCGTGAACGGTGCGGGGGGGTCCTACAATGAGCAGTTCTTC.

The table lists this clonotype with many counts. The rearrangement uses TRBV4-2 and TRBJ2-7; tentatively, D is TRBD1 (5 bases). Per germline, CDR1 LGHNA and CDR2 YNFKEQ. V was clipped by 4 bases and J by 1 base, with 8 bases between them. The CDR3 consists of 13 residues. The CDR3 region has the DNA TGTGCCAGCAGCCCGGACACATCCTACGAGCAGTACTTC. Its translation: CASSPDTSYEQYF.

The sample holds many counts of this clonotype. The CDR3 region is CASSQDWASGASSYNEQFF. The CDR3 bases are TGCGCCAGCAGCCAAGATTGGGCTAGCGGGGCGAGCTCCTACAATGAGCAGTTCTTC. V and J are TRBV4-1 and TRBJ2-1; 9 bases fit TRBD2. CDR1 is MGHRA and CDR2 is YSYEKL in the germline V gene. This CDR3 has 19 amino acids. Trimming at V came to 0 bases and at J to 0 bases, leaving 9 bases not matched to a gene.